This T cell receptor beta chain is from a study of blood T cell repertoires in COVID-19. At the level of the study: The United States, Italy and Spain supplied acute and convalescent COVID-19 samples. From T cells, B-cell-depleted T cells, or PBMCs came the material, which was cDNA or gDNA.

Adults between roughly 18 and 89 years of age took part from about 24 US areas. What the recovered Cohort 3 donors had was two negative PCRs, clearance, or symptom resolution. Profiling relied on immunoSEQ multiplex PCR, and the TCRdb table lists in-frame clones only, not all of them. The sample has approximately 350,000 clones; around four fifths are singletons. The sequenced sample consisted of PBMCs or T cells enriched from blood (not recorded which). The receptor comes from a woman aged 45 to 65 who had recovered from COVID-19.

CDR3 in amino acids: CASSYGAGYQETQYF. The DNA of the CDR3 is TGTGCCAGCAGTTACGGGGCGGGGTACCAAGAGACCCAGTACTTC. V and J are TRBV6-2 or TRBV6-3 and TRBJ2-5, with a weak D call TRBD2 (6 bases). The CDR3 runs to 15 residues. Germline-derived CDR1 and CDR2 are MNHEY and SVGEGT. Between the trimmed V and J ends, which lost 2 bases and 0 bases, there was a span of 10 bases.